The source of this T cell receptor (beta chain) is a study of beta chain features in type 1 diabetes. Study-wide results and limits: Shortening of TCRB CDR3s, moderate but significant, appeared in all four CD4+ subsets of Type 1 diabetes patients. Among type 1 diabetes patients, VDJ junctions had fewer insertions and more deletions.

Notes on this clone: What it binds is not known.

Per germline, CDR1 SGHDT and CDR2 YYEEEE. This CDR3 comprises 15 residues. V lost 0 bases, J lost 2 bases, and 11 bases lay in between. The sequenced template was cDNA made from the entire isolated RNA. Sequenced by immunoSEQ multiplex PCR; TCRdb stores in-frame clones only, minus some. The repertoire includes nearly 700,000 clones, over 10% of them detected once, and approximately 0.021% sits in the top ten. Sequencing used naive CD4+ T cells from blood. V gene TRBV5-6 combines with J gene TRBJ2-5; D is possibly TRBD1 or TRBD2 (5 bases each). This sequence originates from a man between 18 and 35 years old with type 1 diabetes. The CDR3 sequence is CASSLGGRTQETQYF. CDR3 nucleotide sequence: TGTGCCAGCAGCTTGGGGGGACGTACTCAAGAGACCCAGTACTTC. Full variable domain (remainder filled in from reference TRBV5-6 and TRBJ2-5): DAGVTQSPTHLIKTRGQQVTLRCSPKSGHDTVSWYQQALGQGPQFIFQYYEEEERQRGNFPDRFSGHQFPNYSSELNVNALLLGDSALYLCASSLGGRTQETQYFGPGTRLLVL.